This record looks at one TCR beta chain sequence and its context. Which antigen it targets is not known. Base qualities are not recorded, but no much larger clone differs from it by a single base. Unmatched junction bases come to 4, with V trimmed by 2 bases and J by 6 bases. The CDR3 numbers 15 residues from cysteine through phenylalanine. Of the read, only the CDR3 DNA is kept; its 45 bases are in frame from base 1. In the germline V gene, CDR1 corresponds to SGDLS and CDR2 to YYNGEE. The sample originates from a study of control samples from healthy donors and cancer patients (dated by TCRdb to about 2020). Library method: the immunoSEQ multiplex PCR assay. In its TCRdb copy, this immuneACCESS table keeps in-frame sequences only and misses some clones. Where compared with another copy, unresolved V genes explain less than half of these, and the others have no known cause. Within this sample are about 130,000 clones, with 90% to 95% of them counted one time only. The ten most abundant clones make up 11% to 15% of the sample.

The sequence was obtained from a man in his sixties with colorectal cancer. Sequencing was performed on PBMCs. The chain employs TRBV9 and TRBJ2-1, and 11 bases in between align with TRBD1. The CDR3 is CASSVRGTGGNEQFF. The sequence in DNA is TGTGCCAGCAGCGTTAGAGGGACAGGGGGCAATGAGCAGTTCTTC.